This T cell receptor beta chain is from a study of cytotoxic CD8 clonotypes in ibrutinib-treated CLL. Study-wide points: With treatment, public clonotypes, which were uncommon, either contracted or remained stable. Sustained-remission and progressing patients had different sampling times.

Points on this clone: What it binds is unknown.

Profiled with immunoSEQ multiplex PCR; TCRdb holds only in-frame clones, not every one. Counted here are some 140,000 clones, roughly 83% occurring once; the ten biggest clones make up over 10%. Germline-derived CDR1 and CDR2 are MDHEN and SYDVKM. V lost 5 bases to trimming and J lost 8 bases; unmatched junction nucleotides: 19. This CDR3 has 18 residues. The specimen comprised PBMCs, sampled after 12 months of ibrutinib treatment. The V and J genes are TRBV28 and TRBJ2-1; 9 nucleotides align to TRBD2. The receptor's source is a human donor with chronic lymphocytic leukemia. The CDR3 DNA reads as TGTGCCAGCAGTCCCCCGGGGGTAGCGGGAGTTTTTGGGGATGAGCAGTTCTTC. It codes for CASSPPGVAGVFGDEQFF. The complete variable domain, with remaining parts taken from reference TRBV28 and TRBJ2-1, reads DVKVTQSSRYLVKRTGEKVFLECVQDMDHENMFWYRQDPGLGLRLIYFSYDVKMKEKGDIPEGYSVSREKKERFSLILESASTNQTSMYLCASSPPGVAGVFGDEQFFGPGTRLTVL.